In its sample, the clone carrying this T cell receptor beta chain is medium-sized. TCRdb reanalysed the 5' RACE reads using MiXCR and keeps one entry per CDR3 protein. This table has under 65,000 distinct CDR3 sequences, about a fifth appearing once. V gave up 2 bases and J gave up 6 bases, with 4 bases separating them. The CDR3 extends over 11 amino acids. Germline V gene data show CDR1 as LGHDT and CDR2 as YNNKEL (reference sequence). Treg sorting used a CD4+CD25+CD127-/low gate. The rearrangement joins TRBV3-1 to TRBJ2-5, with D unclear. Sequencing was performed on tumor-infiltrating Tregs sorted from the breast tumor. This TCR derives from a female donor with breast cancer. The DNA of the CDR3 is TGTGCCAGCAGCCAATCTCAGACCCAGTACTTC. This encodes CASSQSQTQYF.